This T cell receptor (beta chain) was identified during a study of cytomegalovirus exposure and HLA in healthy donors. PCR involved 60 Vbeta and 13 Jbeta primers. The authors' processing: Some 11 million of the roughly 80 million unique TCR beta chains counted in a later analysis were shared. Generated by immunoSEQ multiplex PCR, the TCRdb table keeps only in-frame clones and is missing some. That table furnishes V, J and clone size, whereas the DNA furnished D and trimming. Here the sample spans 60,000 to 70,000 clones, 55% to 75% being singletons. The CDR3 has 12 residues. In germline, CDR1 is KGHSH, CDR2 LQKENI. J gave up 14 bases and V 3 bases, and 9 bases lay outside the gene matches. The study's findings and limits: The study labeled fewer than 200 TCR beta chains cytomegalovirus-associated. The authors confirmed in vitro that three CMV-associated chains were specific for CMV antigens.

This clone has more than one count but fewer than ten. Its antigen is as yet unknown. Input material: PBMCs. This receptor was identified in a man aged 40-49 years in good health and CMV-seropositive. This chain uses TRBV18 with TRBJ1-2; 7 bases line up with TRBD1. DNA of the CDR3: TGTGCCAGCTCACCCGACAGGGCCGTTAGGACCTTC. Its protein product is CASSPDRAVRTF.